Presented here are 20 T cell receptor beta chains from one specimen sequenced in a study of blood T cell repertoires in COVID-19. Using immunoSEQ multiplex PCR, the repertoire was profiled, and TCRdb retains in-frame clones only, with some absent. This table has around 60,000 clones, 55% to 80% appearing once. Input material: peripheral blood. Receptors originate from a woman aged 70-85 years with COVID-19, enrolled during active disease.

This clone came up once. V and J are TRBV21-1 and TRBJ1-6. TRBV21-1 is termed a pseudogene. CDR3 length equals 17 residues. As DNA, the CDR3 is TGTGCCAGCAGCAAAGATCCCGGGGATAGCTATAATTCACCCCTCCACTTT. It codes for CASSKDPGDSYNSPLHF.

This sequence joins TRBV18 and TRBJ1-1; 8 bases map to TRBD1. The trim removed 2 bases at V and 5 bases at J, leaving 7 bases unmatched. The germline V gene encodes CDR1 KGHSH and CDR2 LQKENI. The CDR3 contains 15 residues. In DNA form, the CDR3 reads TGTGCCAGCTCACCAAACAGGGGGTTGACTACTGAAGCTTTCTTT. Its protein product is CASSPNRGLTTEAFF. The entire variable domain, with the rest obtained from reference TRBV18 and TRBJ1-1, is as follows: NAGVMQNPRHLVRRRGQEARLRCSPMKGHSHVYWYRQLPEEGLKFMVYLQKENIIDESGMPKERFSAEFPKEGPSILRIQQVVRGDSAAYFCASSPNRGLTTEAFFGQGTRLTVV.

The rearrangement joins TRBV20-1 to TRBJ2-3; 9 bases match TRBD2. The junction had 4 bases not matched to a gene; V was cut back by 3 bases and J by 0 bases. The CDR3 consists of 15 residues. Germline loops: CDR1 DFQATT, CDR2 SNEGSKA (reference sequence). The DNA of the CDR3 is TGCAGTGCTAGTGAGCTAGCGGGGAGCACAGATACGCAGTATTTT. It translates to CSASELAGSTDTQYF.

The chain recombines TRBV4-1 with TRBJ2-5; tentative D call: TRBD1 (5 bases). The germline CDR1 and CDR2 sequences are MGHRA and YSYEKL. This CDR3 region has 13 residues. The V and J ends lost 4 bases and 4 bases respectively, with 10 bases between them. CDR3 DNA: TGCGCCAGCAGCCGGGGCCTACGAGAGACCCAGTACTTC. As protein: CASSRGLRETQYF.

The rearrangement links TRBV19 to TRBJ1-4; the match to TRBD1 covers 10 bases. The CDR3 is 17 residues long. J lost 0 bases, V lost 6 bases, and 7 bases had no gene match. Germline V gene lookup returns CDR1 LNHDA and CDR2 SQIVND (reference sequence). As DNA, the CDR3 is TGTGCCAGTAGCAACACCGGGACAGGGGCAACTAATGAAAAACTGTTTTTT. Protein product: CASSNTGTGATNEKLFF. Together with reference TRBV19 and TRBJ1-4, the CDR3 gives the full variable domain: DGGITQSPKYLFRKEGQNVTLSCEQNLNHDAMYWYRQDPGQGLRLIYYSQIVNDFQKGDIAEGYSVSREKKESFPLTVTSAQKNPTAFYLCASSNTGTGATNEKLFFGSGTQLSVL.

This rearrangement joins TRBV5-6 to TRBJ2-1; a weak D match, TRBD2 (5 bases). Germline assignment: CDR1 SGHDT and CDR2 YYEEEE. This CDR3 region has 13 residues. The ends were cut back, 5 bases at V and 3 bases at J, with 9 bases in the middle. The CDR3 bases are TGTGCCAGCAGACTAGTCGGCTACAATGAGCAGTTCTTC. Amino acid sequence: CASRLVGYNEQFF.

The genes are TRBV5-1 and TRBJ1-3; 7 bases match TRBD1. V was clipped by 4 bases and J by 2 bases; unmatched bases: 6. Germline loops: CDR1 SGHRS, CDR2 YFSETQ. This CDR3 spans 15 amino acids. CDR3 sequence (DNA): TGCGCCAGCAGCCTCGGGACAGCCCCTGGAAACACCATATATTTT. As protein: CASSLGTAPGNTIYF.

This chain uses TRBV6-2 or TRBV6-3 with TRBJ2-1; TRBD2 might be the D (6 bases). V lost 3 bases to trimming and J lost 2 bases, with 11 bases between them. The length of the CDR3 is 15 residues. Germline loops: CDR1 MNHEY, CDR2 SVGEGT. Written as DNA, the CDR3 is TGTGCCAGCAGTTATTCCCGGGAGCCCTACAATGAGCAGTTCTTC. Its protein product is CASSYSREPYNEQFF.

The CDR3 region is CASSPLEPPYEQYF. CDR3 sequence (DNA): TGTGCCAGCAGTCCGTTGGAGCCACCCTACGAGCAGTACTTC. V gene TRBV27 combines with J gene TRBJ2-7, with D unresolved. From germline, CDR1 is MNHEY and CDR2 SMNVEV (reference sequence). The CDR3 runs to 14 residues. V lost 5 bases and J 2 bases, leaving 13 bases between the germline ends.

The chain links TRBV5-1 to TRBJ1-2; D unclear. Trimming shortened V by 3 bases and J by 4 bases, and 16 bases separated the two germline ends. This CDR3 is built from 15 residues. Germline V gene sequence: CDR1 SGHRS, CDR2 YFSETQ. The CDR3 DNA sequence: TGCGCCAGCAGCTCTGGACGGAGGATCTCCTATGGCTACACCTTC. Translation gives CASSSGRRISYGYTF.

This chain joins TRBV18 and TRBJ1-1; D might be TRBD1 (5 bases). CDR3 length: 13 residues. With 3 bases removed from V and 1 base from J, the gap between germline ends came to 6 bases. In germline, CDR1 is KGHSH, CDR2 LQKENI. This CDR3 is CASSPGQNTEAFF. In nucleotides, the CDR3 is TGTGCCAGCTCACCTGGACAGAACACTGAAGCTTTCTTT.

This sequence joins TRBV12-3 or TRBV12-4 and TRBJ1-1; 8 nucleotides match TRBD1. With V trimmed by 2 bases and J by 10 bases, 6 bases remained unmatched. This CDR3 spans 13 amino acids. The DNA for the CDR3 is TGTGCCAGCAGTTTAACTCAGGGGGCCGGAGCTTTCTTT. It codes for CASSLTQGAGAFF.

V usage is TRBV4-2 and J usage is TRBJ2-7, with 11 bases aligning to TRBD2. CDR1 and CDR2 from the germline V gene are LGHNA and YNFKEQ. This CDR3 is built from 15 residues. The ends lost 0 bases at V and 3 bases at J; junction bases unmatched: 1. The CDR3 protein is CASSQELAGDYEQYF. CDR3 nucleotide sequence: TGTGCCAGCAGCCAAGAACTAGCGGGGGACTACGAGCAGTACTTC.

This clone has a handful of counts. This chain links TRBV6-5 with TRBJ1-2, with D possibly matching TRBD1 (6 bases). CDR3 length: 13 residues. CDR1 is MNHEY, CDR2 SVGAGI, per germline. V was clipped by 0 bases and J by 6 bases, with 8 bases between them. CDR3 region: CASSYSYRDGYTF. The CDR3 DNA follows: TGTGCCAGCAGTTACTCGTACAGGGATGGCTACACCTTC.

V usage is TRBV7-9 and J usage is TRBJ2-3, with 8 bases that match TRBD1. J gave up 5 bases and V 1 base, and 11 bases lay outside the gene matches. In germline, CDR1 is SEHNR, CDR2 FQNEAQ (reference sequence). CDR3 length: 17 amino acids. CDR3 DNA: TGTGCCAGCAGCTTAGGTACCGGACAGGGAAGTAGAGATACGCAGTATTTT. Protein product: CASSLGTGQGSRDTQYF.

This CDR3 is CASSLGTGNSNQPQHF. The CDR3 DNA is TGTGCCAGTAGCCTGGGGACAGGCAATAGCAATCAGCCCCAGCATTTT. The chain couples TRBV19 to TRBJ1-5; 8 nucleotides agree with TRBD1. Trimming removed 6 bases from V and 0 bases from J; junction bases left unmatched: 7. The CDR3 consists of 16 residues. Germline loops: CDR1 LNHDA, CDR2 SQIVND (reference sequence).

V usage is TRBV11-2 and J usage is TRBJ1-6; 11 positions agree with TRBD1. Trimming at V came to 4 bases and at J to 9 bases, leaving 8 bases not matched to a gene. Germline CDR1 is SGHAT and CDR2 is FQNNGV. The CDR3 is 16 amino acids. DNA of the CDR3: TGTGCCAGCAGCTCGGAAGGGACAGGGGGTGCTTCACCCCTCCACTTT. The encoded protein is CASSSEGTGGASPLHF.

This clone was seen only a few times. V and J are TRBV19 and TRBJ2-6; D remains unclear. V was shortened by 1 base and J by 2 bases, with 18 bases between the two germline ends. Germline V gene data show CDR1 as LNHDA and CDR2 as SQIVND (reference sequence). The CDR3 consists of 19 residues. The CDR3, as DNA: TGTGCCAGTAGTATAGGGCCACAGCCTTTCGACACTGGGGCCAACGTCCTGACTTTC. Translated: CASSIGPQPFDTGANVLTF.

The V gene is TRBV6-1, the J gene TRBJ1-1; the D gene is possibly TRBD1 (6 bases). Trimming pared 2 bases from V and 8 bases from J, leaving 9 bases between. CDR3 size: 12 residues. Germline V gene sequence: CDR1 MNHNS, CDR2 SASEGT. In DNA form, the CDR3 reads TGTGCCAGCAGTGAATGGGGGCGGGAAGCTTTCTTT. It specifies CASSEWGREAFF.

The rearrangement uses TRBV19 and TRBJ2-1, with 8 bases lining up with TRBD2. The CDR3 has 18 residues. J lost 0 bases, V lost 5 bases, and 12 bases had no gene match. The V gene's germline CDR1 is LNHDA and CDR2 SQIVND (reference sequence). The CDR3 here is CASSPLLGSGSSYNEQFF. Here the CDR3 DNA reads TGTGCCAGTAGTCCCCTTTTGGGAAGCGGGAGCTCCTACAATGAGCAGTTCTTC.